This T cell receptor beta chain was profiled in a study of graft-versus-host responses after intestinal transplantation. In the study overall: For about three years after anti-thymocyte globulin induction, all recipients took tacrolimus and steroids.

CDR1 SGHRS and CDR2 YFSETQ come from the germline V gene. V dropped 4 bases and J dropped 2 bases, with 22 bases sitting between them. The length of the CDR3 is 17 residues. Findings and limits, study-wide: GvH clones turned up in recipient marrow; some had shown up first in ileum or blood. Graft-versus-host to host-versus-graft clonal ratios in allografts were high in patients with graft-donor T cell macrochimerism. Early after transplant, HvG clones declined as circulating GvH clones peaked.

This clone was detected a few times. The antigen remains undetermined. Clones were read by immunoSEQ multiplex PCR, and TCRdb kept only the in-frame ones, dropping some. The sample yields about 110,000 clones, around 90% seen once. Sequenced here: unstimulated CD4+ T cells sorted from spleen or lymph node cells, sampled before transplant. The sequence was obtained from a human donor who was the organ donor for an intestinal transplant. V usage is TRBV5-1 and J usage is TRBJ2-7; no clear D. As DNA, the CDR3 is TGCGCCAGCAGCCCGGCCGCCGGTGCTTACTCACCCTACGAGCAGTACTTC. Translated, it gives CASSPAAGAYSPYEQYF.